A single sample is the source of the 20 T cell receptor beta chains below, sequenced in a study of T-cell reconstitution after alpha-beta-depleted transplantation in children. Unique molecular identifiers were used in preparing the TCRbeta library. A single record per CDR3 protein comes from TCRdb applying MiXCR to the PCR reads. The sample includes 97,000 or so distinct CDR3 sequences, about 8% seen only once; the top ten take about a sixth. The sequences come from PBMCs, collected before TCRalphabeta/CD19-depleted stem cell transplant. Every receptor here comes from a boy aged 2 to 10 with acute lymphoblastic leukemia, due to receive a stem cell transplant.

This clonotype was found many times. This rearrangement joins TRBV6-1 to TRBJ2-7; 9 nucleotides agree with TRBD1. The CDR3 loop spans 15 amino acids. Germline-derived CDR1 and CDR2 are MNHNS and SASEGT. V shed 5 bases, J shed 6 bases, and the junction held 11 bases outside the gene matches. In DNA, the CDR3 is TGTGCCAGCAGTCGGAAGCCGGGACAGGGAATCGAGCAGTACTTC. Amino acid sequence: CASSRKPGQGIEQYF.

This clonotype was seen repeatedly, ten times or more. The chain links TRBV12-3 or TRBV12-4 to TRBJ2-2; D remains ambiguous. The CDR3 loop spans 11 amino acids. V was clipped by 6 bases and J by 1 base, with 0 bases between them. The CDR3 loop reads CASRNTGELFF. The CDR3 nucleotides read TGTGCCAGCAGGAACACCGGGGAGCTGTTTTTT.

This sequence joins TRBV24-1 and TRBJ2-1; a possible D gene is TRBD1 (6 bases). Germline CDR1 KGHDR, CDR2 SFDVKD. Trimming shortened V by 4 bases and J by 9 bases, and 9 bases separated the two germline ends. The CDR3 totals 12 residues. CDR3 DNA: TGTGCCACCAGTGACATGACAGGTGAGCAGTTCTTC. This encodes CATSDMTGEQFF.

This clonotype occurred many times. J is TRBJ2-5 and V is TRBV4-2; the match to TRBD2 covers 9 bases. This CDR3 is built from 18 residues. After removal of 2 bases from V and 3 bases from J, the junction contained 13 bases not matched to a gene. The germline CDR1 and CDR2 sequences are LGHNA and YNFKEQ. The chain's CDR3 is CASSQSSRSGGTEETQYF. Here the CDR3 DNA reads TGTGCCAGCAGCCAATCCTCGCGTAGCGGGGGTACGGAAGAGACCCAGTACTTC.

By share, this clonotype ranks as medium-sized (0.01 to 0.1%). The chain joins TRBV6-2 or TRBV6-3 to TRBJ2-3; perhaps TRBD2 as D (5 bases). V was trimmed by 2 bases and J by 2 bases, leaving 11 bases between them. Germline V lookup: CDR1 MNHEY, CDR2 SVGEGT. This CDR3 spans 15 amino acids. The CDR3 sequence: CASSYLDSSTDTQYF. CDR3 bases: TGTGCCAGCAGTTACCTGGACTCTTCCACAGATACGCAGTATTTT.

The chain couples TRBV3-1 to TRBJ1-6; 8 bases fit TRBD1. The CDR3 consists of 15 residues. Per the germline V gene, CDR1 is LGHDT and CDR2 is YNNKEL (reference sequence). V gave up 11 bases and J gave up 11 bases; unmatched junction bases: 17. For the CDR3, the DNA is TGTGCCTGCTGCCAAAGTGACAGGGGCGGGACACCCCTCCACTTT. Its translation: CACCQSDRGGTPLHF.

This chain connects TRBV15 to TRBJ2-1; TRBD2 is a possible D gene (6 bases). Germline V gene data show CDR1 as LNHNV and CDR2 as YYDKDF (reference sequence). This CDR3 region has 15 residues. V lost 8 bases and J lost 4, with 18 bases in between. CDR3 nucleotides: TGTGCCACCCGGGGTGGGCAGGGAGGTTACAATGAGCAGTTCTTC. As protein: CATRGGQGGYNEQFF.

The table lists this clonotype with many counts. V usage is TRBV5-6 and J usage is TRBJ2-3; D gene uncertain. This CDR3 contains 12 residues. Deletions cut 4 bases from V and 6 bases from J, with 9 bases between. Germline lookup yields CDR1 SGHDT and CDR2 YYEEEE. The CDR3 here is CASSLQWDTQYF. CDR3 in DNA: TGTGCCAGCAGCCTGCAGTGGGATACGCAGTATTTT.

The chain links TRBV4-3 to TRBJ1-2; D is perhaps TRBD1 (6 bases). Trimming shortened V by 1 base and J by 4 bases, and 16 bases separated the two germline ends. The CDR3 extends over 16 amino acids. The germline V gene has CDR1 LGHNA and CDR2 YSLEER. Here the CDR3 reads CASSQARGSGVYGYTF. CDR3 in DNA: TGCGCCAGCAGCCAAGCTAGGGGGTCGGGAGTCTATGGCTACACCTTC.

This clonotype was seen many times. The chain combines TRBV12-3 or TRBV12-4 with TRBJ1-2, with D unresolved. The CDR3 runs to 18 residues. Trimming cost V 5 bases and J 2 bases, with 24 bases left between them. The DNA for the CDR3 is TGTGCCAGCAGTCTAAGACGAGGATCACTGTTAGCCAACTATGGCTACACCTTC. Translation: CASSLRRGSLLANYGYTF.

This clonotype was picked up many times. The chain combines TRBV28 with TRBJ2-4; D gene ambiguous. CDR3 length: 16 residues. Germline V gene lookup returns CDR1 MDHEN and CDR2 SYDVKM. V was pared by 5 bases and J by 3 bases, with 17 bases between. This CDR3 reads CASSPRSILSKNIQYF. The CDR3 DNA is TGTGCCAGCAGTCCCCGGAGCATCTTAAGCAAAAACATTCAGTACTTC.

The V and J genes are TRBV27 and TRBJ1-5, with unresolved D. The germline CDR1 and CDR2 sequences are MNHEY and SMNVEV (reference sequence). V was pared by 4 bases and J by 8 bases, with 12 bases between. The CDR3 runs to 13 residues. CDR3 loop: CASSSGNQEPQHF. CDR3 bases: TGTGCCAGCAGTTCGGGGAATCAAGAGCCCCAGCATTTT.

The chain recombines TRBV14 with TRBJ2-2; TRBD2 might be the D (6 bases). CDR3 size: 12 residues. V was clipped by 8 bases and J by 3 bases, with 7 bases between them. Germline V gives CDR1 SGHDN, CDR2 FVKESK. CDR3 amino acids: CASGGDTGELFF. In DNA form, the CDR3 reads TGTGCCAGCGGCGGGGACACCGGGGAGCTGTTTTTT. The entire variable domain, with the rest obtained from reference TRBV14 and TRBJ2-2, is as follows: EAGVTQFPSHSVIEKGQTVTLRCDPISGHDNLYWYRRVMGKEIKFLLHFVKESKQDESGMPNNRFLAERTGGTYSTLKVQPAELEDSGVYFCASGGDTGELFFGEGSRLTVL.

The chain couples TRBV4-3 to TRBJ1-2; D is perhaps TRBD1 (6 bases). The V and J ends lost 0 bases and 6 bases respectively, with 14 bases between them. Germline CDR1 LGHNA, CDR2 YSLEER. This CDR3 spans 15 amino acids. As DNA, the CDR3 is TGCGCCAGCAGCCAAGATAAAACAGGGCGACATGGCTACACCTTC. This codes for CASSQDKTGRHGYTF.

This clonotype was counted between two and nine times. Written as DNA, the CDR3 is TGTGCCAGCGGATTAGCGGGGGGGCCAACAGATACGCAGTATTTT. Translation: CASGLAGGPTDTQYF. The V gene is TRBV2, the J gene TRBJ2-3; 11 positions match TRBD2. Germline V CDR1 and CDR2: SNHLY, FYNNEI. CDR3 length: 15 residues. V shed 8 bases and J 3 bases; nucleotides not matched to a gene: 7.

The rearrangement links TRBV6-5 to TRBJ2-5, with 9 bases identical to TRBD2. The CDR3 sequence is 15 residues long. The J segment lost 1 base and the V segment lost 4 bases, leaving 4 bases of the junction unmatched. Germline V gene lookup returns CDR1 MNHEY and CDR2 SVGAGI. CDR3 residues: CASSFQRGAQETQYF. The CDR3 nucleotides are TGTGCCAGCAGTTTCCAGCGGGGGGCCCAAGAGACCCAGTACTTC.

This clonotype was counted ten times or more. The V and J genes are TRBV20-1 and TRBJ1-1, with 7 bases matching TRBD1. After removal of 5 bases from V and 1 base from J, the junction contained 4 bases not matched to a gene. The CDR3 has 13 residues. Germline V gene lookup returns CDR1 DFQATT and CDR2 SNEGSKA (reference sequence). The CDR3 loop is CSAPRQGNTEAFF. The CDR3 DNA sequence: TGCAGTGCTCCCAGACAGGGGAACACTGAAGCTTTCTTT.

This clonotype was found once. The rearrangement links TRBV7-6 to TRBJ2-5, with 7 bases fitting TRBD2. The CDR3 is 14 residues long. CDR1 and CDR2 (germline): SGHVS, FNYEAQ. J gave up 3 bases and V 4 bases, and 5 bases lay outside the gene matches. In DNA, the CDR3 is TGTGCCAGCAGCTACCTAGCGGCTGAAGAGACCCAGTACTTC. As protein: CASSYLAAEETQYF.

This clonotype was detected ten times or more. The chain carries TRBV7-9 and TRBJ1-1; D ambiguous. The CDR3 has 15 amino acids. Trimming pared 4 bases from V and 4 bases from J, leaving 16 bases between. The V gene's germline CDR1 is SEHNR and CDR2 FQNEAQ (reference sequence). This CDR3 reads CASSSLAFTVTEAFF. CDR3 bases: TGTGCCAGCAGCTCCCTGGCGTTCACGGTCACTGAAGCTTTCTTT.

This clonotype was observed a few times. This chain uses TRBV7-9 with TRBJ2-7, with 9 bases matching TRBD2. This CDR3 comprises 14 residues. V gave up 5 bases and J gave up 5 bases; unmatched junction bases: 7. Germline CDR1 SEHNR, CDR2 FQNEAQ (reference sequence). The CDR3 coding sequence is TGTGCCAGCAGCCTCGGGACTAGCCTCCACGAGCAGTACTTC. Protein product: CASSLGTSLHEQYF. The full variable domain, its missing parts supplied by reference TRBV7-9 and TRBJ2-7, is DTGVSQNPRHKITKRGQNVTFRCDPISEHNRLYWYRQTLGQGPEFLTYFQNEAQLEKSRLLSDRFSAERPKGSFSTLEIQRTEQGDSAMYLCASSLGTSLHEQYFGPGTRLTVT.